The clone carrying this T cell receptor beta chain showed up just a few times. As yet, its antigen is unknown. The sample originates from a study of cytomegalovirus exposure and HLA in healthy donors. Findings of the study overall: Some V segments (TRBV6-2 and TRBV6-3 among them) were excluded as indistinguishable. As a later analysis showed, a missense DCLRE1C variant was linked to trimming of TCR beta V- and J-genes.

The CDR3 contains 16 residues. Germline V gene sequence: CDR1 WSHSY, CDR2 SAAADI. The trim removed 8 bases at V and 8 bases at J, leaving 16 bases unmatched. Primers included in the PCR were 60 Vbeta and 13 Jbeta primers. Method: immunoSEQ multiplex PCR; TCRdb's copy keeps in-frame clones and lacks some. The data contain over 80,000 clones, around 85% of them singletons. This chain links TRBV10-2 with TRBJ2-1; 9 bases line up with TRBD2. The sequenced sample consisted of PBMCs. The clonotype originates from a man in his forties in good health and CMV-seropositive. The CDR3 nucleotides are TGCGCCAGCCTAGCGGGGACTTACGCCGGGGAATATGAGCAGTTCTTC. Residues: CASLAGTYAGEYEQFF.